Following are 27 T cell receptor beta chains from one sample sequenced in a study of tumor-infiltrating lymphocytes in primary liver carcinoma. With approximately 500 ng total RNA as template and a constant-region primer, TCR beta cDNA was made. Modified slightly, ARM-PCR produced TCR beta libraries over three nested multiplex PCR rounds. The first two PCR rounds used TRBV1-TRBV30 primers with a Cbeta primer, around 10 cycles each. In TCRdb, the multiplex PCR reads were re-called with MiXCR into one record per CDR3 protein. The data contain about 180,000 distinct CDR3 sequences, 60% of them singletons. Germline DNA was extracted too, while blood RNA derived from unsorted whole blood. Sequencing was performed on peripheral blood. The receptors stem from a man aged 40-49 years with primary liver carcinoma and hepatitis B virus infection.

As regards this clonotype: At one end the junction does not follow the germline gene, possibly because of a read error. The chain recombines TRBV5-5 with TRBJ1-1; D gene unclear. The germline CDR1 and CDR2 sequences are SGHKS and YYEKEE (reference sequence). This CDR3 region has 13 residues. CDR3 DNA sequence: TGTACCAGCAGCTTGGCCTGGGGCACTGAAGCTTTCTTT. The encoded protein is CTSSLAWGTEAFF. Supplemented by reference TRBV5-5 and TRBJ1-1, the full variable domain reads DAGVTQSPTHLIKTRGQQVTLRCSPISGHKSVSWYQQVLGQGPQFIFQYYEKEERGRGNFPDRFSARQFPNYSSELNVNALLLGDSALYLCTSSLAWGTEAFFGQGTRLTVV.

This clonotype was detected only once. The V and J genes are TRBV7-9 and TRBJ1-2; the match to TRBD1 covers 10 bases. The CDR3 covers 15 residues. V shed 2 bases and J 3 bases; nucleotides not matched to a gene: 3. Germline assignment: CDR1 SEHNR and CDR2 FQNEAQ (reference sequence). The CDR3 nucleotides read TGTGCCAGCAGCTTATCCGGACAGGGGGACTATGGCTACACCTTC. Protein sequence: CASSLSGQGDYGYTF. The variable domain in full, completed from reference TRBV7-9 and TRBJ1-2, reads DTGVSQNPRHKITKRGQNVTFRCDPISEHNRLYWYRQTLGQGPEFLTYFQNEAQLEKSRLLSDRFSAERPKGSFSTLEIQRTEQGDSAMYLCASSLSGQGDYGYTFGSGTRLTVV.

This chain connects TRBV6-6 to TRBJ2-1; TRBD2 is a possible D gene (6 bases). The CDR3 has 14 residues. Germline assignment: CDR1 MNHNY and CDR2 SVGAGI (reference sequence). With 6 bases removed from V and 4 bases from J, the gap between germline ends came to 13 bases. CDR3 bases: TGTGCCAGCAGCTGGGACTTCTTGTACAATGAGCAGTTCTTC. Its translation is CASSWDFLYNEQFF.

The rearrangement links TRBV6-6 to TRBJ2-1, with D maybe TRBD1 (5 bases). Per germline, CDR1 MNHNY and CDR2 SVGAGI (reference sequence). V gave up 4 bases and J gave up 5 bases, with 18 bases separating them. The CDR3 is 16 residues long. DNA of the CDR3: TGTGCCAGCAGTTCACAAGGGGCCCCCCTCGACAATGAGCAGTTCTTC. Amino acids: CASSSQGAPLDNEQFF.

This clonotype was detected only a few times. This chain connects TRBV4-1 to TRBJ2-4; weak D call: TRBD2 (6 bases). V lost 1 base to trimming and J lost 0 bases, with 10 bases between them. This CDR3 contains 16 residues. CDR1 is MGHRA and CDR2 is YSYEKL in the germline V gene. The CDR3 loop reads CASSQGLVIAKNIQYF. The CDR3 nucleotides read TGCGCCAGCAGCCAAGGACTAGTGATAGCCAAAAACATTCAGTACTTC.

The CDR3 nucleotides are TGTGCCAGTAGACTACCGGGGTTAACTAATGAAAAACTGTTTTTT. Translation gives CASRLPGLTNEKLFF. The chain uses TRBV28 and TRBJ1-4; D is ambiguous. V was trimmed by 9 bases and J by 1 base, leaving 15 bases between them. The CDR3 has 15 amino acids. Germline V CDR1 and CDR2: MDHEN, SYDVKM.

V usage is TRBV5-4 and J usage is TRBJ2-5; 13 positions match TRBD2. Trimming took 4 bases from V and 5 from J; bases not matched to a gene: 8. The germline V gene encodes CDR1 SGHNT and CDR2 YYREEE (reference sequence). This CDR3 has 16 residues. Here the CDR3 reads CASSPGLAGSGETQYF. The DNA of the CDR3 is TGTGCCAGCAGCCCGGGACTAGCGGGATCTGGCGAGACCCAGTACTTC.

V gene TRBV29-1 combines with J gene TRBJ2-7, with D possibly matching TRBD1 (6 bases). The CDR3 has 12 residues. V gave up 3 bases and J gave up 6 bases, with 12 bases separating them. Germline CDR1 and CDR2: SQVTM and ANQGSEA. CDR3: CSVDGQCGEQYF. CDR3 sequence (DNA): TGCAGCGTTGACGGACAGTGTGGCGAGCAGTACTTC.

The rearrangement joins TRBV4-1 to TRBJ2-7; 8 nucleotides line up with TRBD1. Losses at the gene ends were 4 bases for V and 5 bases for J; bases not matched to a gene: 7. The CDR3 contains 14 residues. CDR1 is MGHRA and CDR2 is YSYEKL in the germline V gene. CDR3 residues: CASSRPGQANEQYF. The CDR3 DNA reads TGCGCCAGCAGCCGACCGGGACAGGCCAACGAGCAGTACTTC.

This clonotype has a count of ten or more. The chain employs TRBV6-6 and TRBJ2-5; no clear D. V lost 10 bases to trimming and J lost 5 bases, with 8 bases between them. The germline V gene encodes CDR1 MNHNY and CDR2 SVGAGI (reference sequence). The CDR3 length is 10 residues. As DNA, the CDR3 is TGTGCCACCGGAGAGGAGACCCAGTACTTC. Translated, it gives CATGEETQYF.

At least ten counts were recorded for this clonotype. The chain uses TRBV30 and TRBJ2-2; D gene ambiguous. The V gene lost 0 bases and the J gene lost 4 bases, with 12 bases spanning the gap. Germline V gives CDR1 GTSNPN, CDR2 SVGIG (reference sequence). The CDR3 covers 15 residues. This CDR3 reads CAWSVGGLSTGELFF. Here the CDR3 DNA reads TGTGCCTGGAGTGTAGGTGGCCTCTCCACCGGGGAGCTGTTTTTT.

This chain connects TRBV10-3 to TRBJ2-3; unclear D gene. The CDR3 sequence is 13 residues long. CDR1 is ENHRY and CDR2 is SYGVKD in the germline V gene. The V and J ends lost 0 bases and 7 bases respectively, with 8 bases between them. Here the CDR3 DNA reads TGTGCCATCAGTGAGTCCCAGCTCTATACGCAGTATTTT. As protein: CAISESQLYTQYF.

In its sample, this clonotype was seen a few times. The V gene is TRBV29-1, the J gene TRBJ2-2; TRBD2 matches 7 bases. The V gene end was trimmed by 4 bases and the J gene end by 4 bases; junction bases not matched to a gene: 6. The CDR3 spans 14 residues. The germline gives CDR1 SQVTM, CDR2 ANQGSEA. The CDR3 loop reads CSVGGGGGTGELFF. CDR3 nucleotides: TGCAGCGTTGGTGGGGGGGGGGGCACCGGGGAGCTGTTTTTT.

The chain joins TRBV10-2 to TRBJ2-7; the D gene could be TRBD1 or TRBD2 (6 bases each). There are 13 residues in the CDR3. CDR1 and CDR2 from the germline V gene are WSHSY and SAAADI. V was cut by 6 bases and J by 0 bases, with 9 bases left in between. The chain's CDR3 is CASRGGGSYEQYF. The DNA of the CDR3 is TGCGCCAGCAGAGGGGGAGGCTCCTACGAGCAGTACTTC.

This clonotype occurred many times. The chain links TRBV4-1 to TRBJ2-7, with D tentatively TRBD1 or TRBD2 (5 bases each). Germline V gene data show CDR1 as MGHRA and CDR2 as YSYEKL. This CDR3 is built from 14 residues. The germline V and J ends were trimmed by 1 base and 7 bases, with 14 bases remaining between them. The CDR3 DNA is TGCGCCAGCAGCCAAGCTCGACCCTGGGGGGAGCAGTACTTC. Its protein is CASSQARPWGEQYF.

The genes are TRBV12-3 or TRBV12-4 and TRBJ2-7; 8 bases agree with TRBD1. The CDR3 length is 15 residues. Trimming removed 6 bases from V and 5 bases from J; junction bases left unmatched: 12. CDR3 sequence: CASSPWTGIINEQYF. CDR3 nucleotides: TGTGCCAGCAGCCCGTGGACAGGGATTATCAACGAGCAGTACTTC.

Points on this clonotype: The germline gene is not matched at one end of the junction; a read error may be the cause. The chain has TRBV6-5 and TRBJ1-4, with a tentative D call TRBD1 (5 bases). Germline loops: CDR1 MNHEY, CDR2 SVGAGI. CDR3 length: 15 residues. The CDR3 here is CARSYGGENYEKLFF. The DNA of the CDR3 is TGTGCCAGAAGTTACGGGGGGGAAAACTATGAAAAACTGTTTTTT.

About this clonotype: The junction and the germline gene differ at one end; a read error may be behind it. The chain couples TRBV11-1 to TRBJ2-1; 7 bases map to TRBD2. This CDR3 comprises 14 residues. The germline V gene has CDR1 SGHAT and CDR2 FQDESV (reference sequence). CDR3 protein: CVSSLLAGHNEEFF. The DNA of the CDR3 is TGTGTCAGCAGCTTATTAGCGGGCCACAATGAGGAGTTCTTC. The full variable domain, in which reference TRBV11-1 and TRBJ2-1 provide the parts outside the CDR3, is EAEVAQSPRYKITEKSQAVAFWCDPISGHATLYWYRQILGQGPELLVQFQDESVVDDSQLPKDRFSAERLKGVDSTLKIQPAELGDSAMYLCVSSLLAGHNEEFFGPGTRLTVL.

In its sample, this clonotype was seen a few times. V is TRBV6-1 and J is TRBJ2-3; 8 nucleotides line up with TRBD2. Germline V gene lookup returns CDR1 MNHNS and CDR2 SASEGT. The CDR3 spans 15 residues. The ends lost 4 bases at V and 1 base at J; junction bases unmatched: 4. CDR3 in amino acids: CASSGMRGGTDTQYF. CDR3 in DNA: TGTGCCAGCAGTGGGATGCGGGGGGGCACAGATACGCAGTATTTT.

Details on this clonotype: At one end, the junction sequence differs from germline, possibly due to a read error. This chain joins TRBV10-3 and TRBJ2-7; TRBD2 is a possible D gene (5 bases). Germline assignment: CDR1 ENHRY and CDR2 SYGVKD. The CDR3 extends over 13 amino acids. The CDR3 nucleotides are TGTGCCATCGGCGAGTCGGGGTCCTACGAGCGGTGCTTC. Its protein product is CAIGESGSYERCF.

Turning to this clonotype: The junction departs from germline at one end; a sequencing error may be responsible. V usage is TRBV11-2 and J usage is TRBJ1-1; D gene unclear. Looked up from germline, CDR1 is SGHAT and CDR2 is FQNNGV. This CDR3 spans 13 amino acids. The CDR3 nucleotides are TGTGCCAACAGCCTAGGGATAGACCCCGAAGCTTTCTTT. As protein: CANSLGIDPEAFF.

This chain links TRBV18 with TRBJ1-1; a possible D gene is TRBD1 (6 bases). Looked up from germline, CDR1 is KGHSH and CDR2 is LQKENI. This CDR3 has 14 amino acids. V lost 4 bases, J lost 4 bases, and 13 bases lay in between. This chain's CDR3 is CASSLAGDTTEAFF. The DNA for the CDR3 is TGTGCCAGCTCACTCGCGGGGGACACCACTGAAGCTTTCTTT.

In the case of this clonotype: One junction end does not reproduce the germline sequence, and a read error may be involved. The chain uses TRBV6-2 or TRBV6-3 and TRBJ2-4; D remains unclear. Germline CDR1 MNHEY, CDR2 SVGEGT. This CDR3 is 14 amino acids long. CDR3 sequence (DNA): TGTGCCACCAGTTATGACCAAGAAGTCAACATTCAGTACTTC. Protein sequence: CATSYDQEVNIQYF.

This clonotype was recorded a few times. The V and J genes are TRBV30 and TRBJ2-5; D uncertain. The CDR3 has 13 amino acids. Germline V gene sequence: CDR1 GTSNPN, CDR2 SVGIG (reference sequence). V lost 0 bases and J lost 2, with 7 bases in between. As DNA, the CDR3 is TGTGCCTGGAGTGTTAAGGAGCAAGAGACCCAGTACTTC. Amino acid sequence: CAWSVKEQETQYF. Variable domain in full (rest from reference TRBV30 and TRBJ2-5): SQTIHQWPATLVQPVGSPLSLECTVEGTSNPNLYWYRQAAGRGLQLLFYSVGIGQISSEVPQNLSASRPQDRQFILSSKKLLLSDSGFYLCAWSVKEQETQYFGPGTRLLVL.

In regard to this clonotype: The junction does not match germline at one end; this may be a read error. V gene TRBV11-2 combines with J gene TRBJ1-2; D unresolved. The germline V gene has CDR1 SGHAT and CDR2 FQNNGV. This CDR3 is built from 15 residues. The chain's CDR3 is CASSLGRYPFEGHIF. The CDR3 bases are TGTGCCAGCAGCTTAGGAAGGTATCCCTTTGAGGGCCACATCTTC.

A note on this clonotype: This CDR3 is missing its conserved last phenylalanine or tryptophan, likely due to a read error. This sequence joins TRBV28 and TRBJ2-7; 10 nucleotides line up with TRBD2. The ends lost 9 bases at V and 7 bases at J; junction bases unmatched: 9. The CDR3 runs to 13 residues. The germline V gene has CDR1 MDHEN and CDR2 SYDVKM. CDR3 amino acids: CARSQAGGREQYL. The CDR3 nucleotides are TGTGCCAGAAGTCAAGCGGGAGGGAGAGAGCAGTACCTC.

This clonotype was found once. At one end, the junction sequence differs from germline, possibly due to a read error. The V call is TRBV12-3 or TRBV12-4, the J call TRBJ2-5, with TRBD2 identical over 7 bases. This CDR3 comprises 14 residues. The CDR3 is CASTSTGGEETQYF. CDR3 sequence (DNA): TGTGCTAGCACCTCGACTGGGGGGGAAGAGACCCAGTACTTC.